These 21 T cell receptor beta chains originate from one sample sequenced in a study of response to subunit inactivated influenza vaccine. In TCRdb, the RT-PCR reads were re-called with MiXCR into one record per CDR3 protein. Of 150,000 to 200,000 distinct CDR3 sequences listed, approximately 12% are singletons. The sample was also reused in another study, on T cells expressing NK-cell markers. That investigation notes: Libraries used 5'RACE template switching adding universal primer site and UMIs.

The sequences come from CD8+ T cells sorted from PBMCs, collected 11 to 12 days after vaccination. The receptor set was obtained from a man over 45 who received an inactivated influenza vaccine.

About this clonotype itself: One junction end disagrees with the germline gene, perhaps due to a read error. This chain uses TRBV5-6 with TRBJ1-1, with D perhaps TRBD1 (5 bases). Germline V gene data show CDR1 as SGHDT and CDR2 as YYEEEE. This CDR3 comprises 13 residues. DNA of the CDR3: TGTGCCATCAGCCCCGGGGGGATCACTGAAGCTTTCTTT. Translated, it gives CAISPGGITEAFF.

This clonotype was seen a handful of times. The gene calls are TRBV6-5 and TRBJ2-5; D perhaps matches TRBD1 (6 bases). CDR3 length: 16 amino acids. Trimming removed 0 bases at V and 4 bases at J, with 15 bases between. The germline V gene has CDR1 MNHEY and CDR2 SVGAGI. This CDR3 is CASSYSGAGAGETQYF. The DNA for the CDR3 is TGTGCCAGCAGTTACTCCGGGGCAGGGGCAGGAGAGACCCAGTACTTC.

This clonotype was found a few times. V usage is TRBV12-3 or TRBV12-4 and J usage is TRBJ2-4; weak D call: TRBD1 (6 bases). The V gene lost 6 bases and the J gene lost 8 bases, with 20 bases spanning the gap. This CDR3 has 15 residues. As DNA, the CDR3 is TGTGCCAGCAGCCCCCTTGGGCAGGGGCTCGACATTCAGTACTTC. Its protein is CASSPLGQGLDIQYF.

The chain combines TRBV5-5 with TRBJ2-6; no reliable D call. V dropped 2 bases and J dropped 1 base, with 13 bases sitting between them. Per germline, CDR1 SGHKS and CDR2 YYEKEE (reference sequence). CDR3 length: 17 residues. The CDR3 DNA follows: TGTGCCAGCAGCTTACGGCCTTTGGAGTCTGGGGCCAACGTCCTGACTTTC. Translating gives CASSLRPLESGANVLTF.

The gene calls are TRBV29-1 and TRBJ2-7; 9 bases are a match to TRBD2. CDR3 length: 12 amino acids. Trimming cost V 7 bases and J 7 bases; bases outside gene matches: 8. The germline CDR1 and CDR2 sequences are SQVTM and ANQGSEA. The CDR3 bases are TGCAGCGCCAGGACTAGCGCTTGGGAGCAGTACTTC. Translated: CSARTSAWEQYF.

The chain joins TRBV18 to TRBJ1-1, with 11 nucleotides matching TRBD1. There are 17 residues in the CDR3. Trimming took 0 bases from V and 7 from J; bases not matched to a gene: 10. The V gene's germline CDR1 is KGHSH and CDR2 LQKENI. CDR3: CASSPPSGTGGFGEAFF. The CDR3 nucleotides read TGTGCCAGCTCACCACCCTCCGGGACAGGGGGATTCGGTGAAGCTTTCTTT.

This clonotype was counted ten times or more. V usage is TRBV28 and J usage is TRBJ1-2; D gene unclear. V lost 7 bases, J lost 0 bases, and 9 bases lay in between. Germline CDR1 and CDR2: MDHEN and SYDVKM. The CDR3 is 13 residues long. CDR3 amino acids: CASNQAPNYGYTF. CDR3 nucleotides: TGTGCCAGCAACCAAGCTCCTAACTATGGCTACACCTTC.

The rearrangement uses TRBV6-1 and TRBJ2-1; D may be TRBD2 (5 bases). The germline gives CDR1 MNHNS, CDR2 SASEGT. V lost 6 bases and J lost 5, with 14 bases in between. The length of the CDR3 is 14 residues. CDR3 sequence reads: CASSAGEFHNEQFF. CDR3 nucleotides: TGTGCCAGCAGCGCCGGGGAATTTCACAATGAGCAGTTCTTC.

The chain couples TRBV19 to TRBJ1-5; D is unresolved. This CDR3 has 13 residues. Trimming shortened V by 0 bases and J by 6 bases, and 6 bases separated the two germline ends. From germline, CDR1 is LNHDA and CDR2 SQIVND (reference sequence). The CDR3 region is CASSIDIIQPQHF. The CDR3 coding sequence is TGTGCCAGTAGTATAGATATTATTCAGCCCCAGCATTTT. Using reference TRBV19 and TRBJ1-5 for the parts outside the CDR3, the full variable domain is DGGITQSPKYLFRKEGQNVTLSCEQNLNHDAMYWYRQDPGQGLRLIYYSQIVNDFQKGDIAEGYSVSREKKESFPLTVTSAQKNPTAFYLCASSIDIIQPQHFGDGTRLSIL.

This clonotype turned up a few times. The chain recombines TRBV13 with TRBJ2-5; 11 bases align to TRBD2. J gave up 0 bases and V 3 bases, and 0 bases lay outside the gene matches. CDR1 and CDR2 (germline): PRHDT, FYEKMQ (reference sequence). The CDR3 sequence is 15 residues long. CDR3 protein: CASSLGLADQETQYF. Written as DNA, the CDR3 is TGTGCCAGCAGCTTGGGACTAGCGGACCAAGAGACCCAGTACTTC.

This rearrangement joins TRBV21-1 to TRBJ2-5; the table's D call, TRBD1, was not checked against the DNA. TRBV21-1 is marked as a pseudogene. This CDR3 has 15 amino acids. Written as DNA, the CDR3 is TGTGCCAGCAGTATAGCGGGAGGCGCCCAAGAGACCCAGTACTTC. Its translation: CASSIAGGAQETQYF.

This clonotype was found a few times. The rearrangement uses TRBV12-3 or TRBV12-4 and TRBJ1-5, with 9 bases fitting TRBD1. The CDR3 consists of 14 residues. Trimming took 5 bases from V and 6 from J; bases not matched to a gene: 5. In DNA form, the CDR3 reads TGTGCCAGCAGTGGGACAGGGAGAGGTCAGCCCCAGCATTTT. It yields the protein CASSGTGRGQPQHF.

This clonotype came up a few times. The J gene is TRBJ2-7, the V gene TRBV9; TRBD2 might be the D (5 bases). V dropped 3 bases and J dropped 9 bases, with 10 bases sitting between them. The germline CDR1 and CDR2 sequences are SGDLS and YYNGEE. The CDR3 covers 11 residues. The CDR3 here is CASSAGGRQYF. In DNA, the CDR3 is TGTGCCAGCAGCGCCGGAGGTAGGCAGTACTTC.

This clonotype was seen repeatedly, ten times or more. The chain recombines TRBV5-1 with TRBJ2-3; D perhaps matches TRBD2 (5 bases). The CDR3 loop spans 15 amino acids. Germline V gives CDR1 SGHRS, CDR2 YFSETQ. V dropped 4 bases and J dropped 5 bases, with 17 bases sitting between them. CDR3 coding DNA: TGCGCCAGCAGCACAGAGGACCCGGCGGGAGATACGCAGTATTTT. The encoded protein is CASSTEDPAGDTQYF. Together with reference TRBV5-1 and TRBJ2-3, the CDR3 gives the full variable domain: KAGVTQTPRYLIKTRGQQVTLSCSPISGHRSVSWYQQTPGQGLQFLFEYFSETQRNKGNFPGRFSGRQFSNSRSEMNVSTLELGDSALYLCASSTEDPAGDTQYFGPGTRLTVL.

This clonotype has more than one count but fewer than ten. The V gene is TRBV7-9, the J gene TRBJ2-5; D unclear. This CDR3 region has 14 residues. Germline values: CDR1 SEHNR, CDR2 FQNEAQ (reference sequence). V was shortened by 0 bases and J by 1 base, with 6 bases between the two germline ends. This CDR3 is CASSLAWRQETQYF. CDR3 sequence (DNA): TGTGCCAGCAGCTTAGCATGGCGCCAAGAGACCCAGTACTTC.

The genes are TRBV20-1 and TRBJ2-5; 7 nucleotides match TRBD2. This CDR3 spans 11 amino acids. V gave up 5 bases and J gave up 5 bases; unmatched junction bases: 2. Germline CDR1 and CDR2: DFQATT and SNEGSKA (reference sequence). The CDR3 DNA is TGCAGTGCTGGGGGAGGGGAGACCCAGTACTTC. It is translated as CSAGGGETQYF.

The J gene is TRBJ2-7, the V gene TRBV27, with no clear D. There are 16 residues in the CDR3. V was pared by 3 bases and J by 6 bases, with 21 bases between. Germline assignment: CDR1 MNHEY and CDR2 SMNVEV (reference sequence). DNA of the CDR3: TGTGCCAGCAGTTTCGATGCAGGAGCCTATGGCCGCGAGCAGTACTTC. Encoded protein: CASSFDAGAYGREQYF.

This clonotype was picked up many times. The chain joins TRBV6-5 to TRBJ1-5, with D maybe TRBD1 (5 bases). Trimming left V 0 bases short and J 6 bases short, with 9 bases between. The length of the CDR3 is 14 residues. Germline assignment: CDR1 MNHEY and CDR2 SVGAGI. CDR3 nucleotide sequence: TGTGCCAGCAGTTACTCGGGGGAGGGTCAGCCCCAGCATTTT. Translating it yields CASSYSGEGQPQHF.

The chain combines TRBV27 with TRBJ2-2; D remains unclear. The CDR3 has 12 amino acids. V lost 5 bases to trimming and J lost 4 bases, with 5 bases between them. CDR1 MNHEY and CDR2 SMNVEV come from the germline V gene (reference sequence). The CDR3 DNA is TGTGCCAGCAGTCCCAGCACCGGGGAGCTGTTTTTT. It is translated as CASSPSTGELFF.

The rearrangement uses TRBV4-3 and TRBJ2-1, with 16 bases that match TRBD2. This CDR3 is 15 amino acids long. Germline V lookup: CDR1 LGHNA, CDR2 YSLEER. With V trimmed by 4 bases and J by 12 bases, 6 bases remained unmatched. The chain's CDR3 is CASSPGTSGRVGQFF. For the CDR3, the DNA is TGCGCCAGCAGCCCGGGGACTAGCGGGAGGGTGGGGCAGTTCTTC.

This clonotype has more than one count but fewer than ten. The CDR3 loop reads CASSTRDSKNTEAFF. CDR3 nucleotides: TGTGCCAGCAGTACCCGGGACAGCAAGAACACTGAAGCTTTCTTT. This rearrangement joins TRBV12-3 or TRBV12-4 to TRBJ1-1, with 7 nucleotides matching TRBD1. The CDR3 runs 15 residues. The trim removed 5 bases at V and 1 base at J, leaving 7 bases unmatched.